Shown below are 12 T cell receptor beta chains from a single sample sequenced in a study of blood T cell repertoires in COVID-19. The protocol was immunoSEQ multiplex PCR, while the TCRdb copy is restricted to in-frame clones and leaves out a portion. In the table there are approximately 74,000 clones, approximately 86% of which are singletons. The material sequenced was peripheral blood. Source of these receptors: an older woman with acute or convalescent COVID-19.

The rearrangement links TRBV2 to TRBJ1-2; 8 positions match TRBD1. The germline gives CDR1 SNHLY, CDR2 FYNNEI. This CDR3 is 14 amino acids long. The junction had 10 bases not matched to a gene; V was cut back by 6 bases and J by 7 bases. The CDR3 DNA reads TGTGCCAGCAGCATCTTGGACAGGGAAGGTGGCTACACCTTC. Translated, it gives CASSILDREGGYTF.

The rearrangement links TRBV28 to TRBJ2-7; perhaps TRBD2 as D (6 bases). CDR3 length: 12 amino acids. Germline-derived CDR1 and CDR2 are MDHEN and SYDVKM. Trimming left V 8 bases short and J 6 bases short, with 14 bases between. The CDR3 spells CASRRGFGEQYF. CDR3 in DNA: TGTGCCAGCCGACGGGGGTTTGGCGAGCAGTACTTC.

V gene TRBV7-2 combines with J gene TRBJ2-7, with D possibly TRBD2 on 5 matching bases. The CDR3 sequence is 15 residues long. Germline V CDR1 and CDR2: SGHTA, FQGNSA. Trimming took 6 bases from V and 2 from J, leaving 17 bases between them. The CDR3 DNA reads as TGTGCCAGCAGACCCGAGGGCGACTGGGCCTACGAGCAGTACTTC. Translated: CASRPEGDWAYEQYF.

The rearrangement links TRBV30 to TRBJ2-2; TRBD1 matches 8 bases. The CDR3 sequence is 15 residues long. V was pared by 1 base and J by 6 bases, with 7 bases of the junction left unmatched. Germline CDR1 GTSNPN, CDR2 SVGIG (reference sequence). CDR3 sequence (DNA): TGTGCCTGGAGTGCTGTGGACAGGGATGCCGGGGAGCTGTTTTTT. This gives the protein CAWSAVDRDAGELFF.

The chain is built from TRBV6-2 or TRBV6-3 and TRBJ2-1, with 7 bases fitting TRBD2. The ends lost 5 bases at V and 7 bases at J; junction bases unmatched: 8. CDR3 length: 14 amino acids. From germline, CDR1 is MNHEY and CDR2 SVGEGT. The CDR3 nucleotides read TGTGCCAGCAGTGCATTAAGCGGGAAGAATGAGCAGTTCTTC. Its translation is CASSALSGKNEQFF.

The chain uses TRBV3-1 (or the pseudogene TRBV3-2) and TRBJ2-7; 8 bases align to TRBD2. The length of the CDR3 is 16 residues. V shed 4 bases, J shed 2 bases, and the junction held 10 bases outside the gene matches. Per germline, CDR1 LGHDT and CDR2 YNNKEL (reference sequence). The CDR3 coding sequence is TGTGCCAGCAGCCCGTCGGGGGGGGATCGGACCTACGAGCAGTACTTC. Protein: CASSPSGGDRTYEQYF.

This clone was picked up one time. The chain carries TRBV24-1 and TRBJ2-1; 7 positions match TRBD2. The length of the CDR3 is 15 residues. Germline CDR1 is KGHDR and CDR2 is SFDVKD. V lost 4 bases to trimming and J lost 8 bases; unmatched junction nucleotides: 10. The CDR3 DNA reads as TGTGCCACCAGTGACACAAAGACTAGCAAGCATGAGCAGTTCTTC. Translation gives CATSDTKTSKHEQFF.

The J gene is TRBJ1-1, the V gene TRBV7-9, with 7 bases lining up with TRBD1. The ends lost 4 bases at V and 6 bases at J; junction bases unmatched: 5. This CDR3 contains 13 residues. CDR1 is SEHNR, CDR2 FQNEAQ, per germline (reference sequence). The CDR3 reads CASSSGQVSEAFF. The CDR3 bases are TGTGCCAGCAGCTCCGGACAGGTGTCTGAAGCTTTCTTT.

This CDR3 is CASNPSGHLTYNEQFF. CDR3 nucleotide sequence: TGTGCCAGCAACCCCTCAGGGCATCTCACCTACAATGAGCAGTTCTTC. V gene TRBV27 combines with J gene TRBJ2-1; D possibly corresponds to TRBD1 (5 bases). V lost 7 bases and J 2 bases, leaving 18 bases between the germline ends. Germline CDR1 reads MNHEY; CDR2 reads SMNVEV (reference sequence). This CDR3 comprises 16 residues.

The genes are TRBV28 and TRBJ1-2, with D unresolved. The V end lost 8 bases, the J end lost 5 bases, and 12 bases lay between the germline ends. The CDR3 sequence is 12 residues long. In germline, CDR1 is MDHEN, CDR2 SYDVKM. The CDR3 loop reads CASRSQLYGYTF. The CDR3 coding sequence is TGTGCCAGCCGGTCGCAACTATATGGCTACACCTTC.

This chain connects TRBV2 to TRBJ2-2; TRBD2 agrees at 11 bases. This CDR3 has 14 residues. Germline assignment: CDR1 SNHLY and CDR2 FYNNEI. With 4 bases clipped from V and 7 bases from J, the junction kept 2 bases outside the gene matches. The CDR3 bases are TGTGCCAGCAGTGTAGCGGGGGGGATCGGGGAGCTGTTTTTT. Protein product: CASSVAGGIGELFF.

The table lists this clone with a few counts. V usage is TRBV6-5 and J usage is TRBJ1-1; a weak D match, TRBD1 (6 bases). There are 14 residues in the CDR3. Germline values: CDR1 MNHEY, CDR2 SVGAGI. Trimming took off 3 bases at V and 4 bases at J, with 12 bases between the two ends. For the CDR3, the DNA is TGTGCCAGCAGTTATCCAGGGGCGGCCACTGAAGCTTTCTTT. This encodes CASSYPGAATEAFF.